The rows below give T cell receptor beta chains drawn from one sample of a study of cytomegalovirus exposure and HLA in healthy donors. Some clones are missing from TCRdb's copy, which holds only in-frame ones; the method was immunoSEQ multiplex PCR. Of about 240,000 clones detected, approximately 84% appear once; the ten largest clones hold roughly 1.2%. Sequenced: PBMCs. The receptors stem from a woman younger than 45 in good health and CMV-seropositive. CDR3s include the opening cysteine and the closing phenylalanine or tryptophan. The D gene is left open where the match is weak. The size of a clone is reported for some rows only, either as once, few or many, or as a class for expanded clones.

j_call d_call clone_size v_call cdr3_nt cdr3_aa
TRBJ2-5 TRBD1 . TRBV11-3 TGTGCCAGCAGTTCTCAGACAGGGATCTTAGAGACCCAGTACTTC CASSSQTGILETQYF
TRBJ2-7 . few TRBV11-2 TGTGCCAGCAGCTTAGTTGTCCTCAGGGGACGATCCGACGAGCAGTACTTC CASSLVVLRGRSDEQYF
TRBJ2-7 . . TRBV4-1 TGCGCCAGCGGCAATAGAGACACTCAATACTCCTACGAGCAGTACTTC CASGNRDTQYSYEQYF
TRBJ1-1 . . TRBV5-1 TGCGCCAGCAGCTTGGGGACACAGGACACTGAAGCTTTCTTT CASSLGTQDTEAFF
TRBJ2-7 . . TRBV13 TGTGCCAGCAGCTCCCGCTACGAGCAGTACTTC CASSSRYEQYF
TRBJ1-1 . . TRBV4-1 TGCGCCAGCAGCCGCAGTGGGGAGGGGAACACTGAAGCTTTCTTT CASSRSGEGNTEAFF
TRBJ2-1 . . TRBV13 TGTGCCAGCAGCTTGACAGGTAATGAGCAGTTCTTC CASSLTGNEQFF
TRBJ1-4 TRBD1 . TRBV6-4 TGTGCCAGCAGTGGGGACAGGGTAAAGTATTGTGAAAAACTGTTTTTT CASSGDRVKYCEKLFF
TRBJ2-3 TRBD2 . TRBV29-1 TGCAGCGTTGAACGTTTGGCGGGAGTAGGAGATACGCAGTATTTT CSVERLAGVGDTQYF
TRBJ1-1 . . TRBV19 TGTGCCAGTAGTATATTACAGAACACTGAAGCTTTCTTT CASSILQNTEAFF
TRBJ2-3 TRBD2 . TRBV5-4 TGTGCCAGCAGCCGATCACTAGCGGGAAATACAGATACGCAGTATTTT CASSRSLAGNTDTQYF
TRBJ1-1 . . TRBV19 TGTGCCAGTAGTATAGGGAGGACTGAAGCTTTCTTT CASSIGRTEAFF
TRBJ2-7 TRBD1 . TRBV29-1 TGCAGCTTCGGGACAGGGTCTTACGAACAGTACTTC CSFGTGSYEQYF
TRBJ2-1 TRBD2 . TRBV7-2 TGTGCCAGCAGAGGAATCGGGACTAGCGGGGAATACAATGAGCAGTTCTTC CASRGIGTSGEYNEQFF
TRBJ2-7 TRBD2 . TRBV6-6 TGTGCCAGCAGTTACCCCGCCACTAGCGGGGCCTACGAGCAGTACTTC CASSYPATSGAYEQYF
TRBJ2-7 . . TRBV27 TGTGCCAGCAGTTTATTGGGGGCGGAGGAGCAGTACTTC CASSLLGAEEQYF
TRBJ2-1 TRBD2 . TRBV9 TGTGCCAGCAGCGTACCTAGAGCGGGAGGGCCGGGGAATGAGCAGTTCTTC CASSVPRAGGPGNEQFF
TRBJ2-1 . once TRBV27 TGTGCCAGCAGTCCCCGGAAGTCGGCGGCGAACAATGAGCAGTTCTTC CASSPRKSAANNEQFF
TRBJ1-2 . . TRBV5-1 TGCGCCAGCAGCTTGGATTCGGGGACATTCGACTACACCTTC CASSLDSGTFDYTF
TRBJ2-2 TRBD2 . TRBV11-3 TGTGCCAGCAGCTTAGGGCAGGGACTAGCGGCCGGGGAGCTGTTTTTT CASSLGQGLAAGELFF
TRBJ1-2 TRBD1 . TRBV25-1 TGTGCCAGCAGGGGACAGGGCCATGGCTACACCTTC CASRGQGHGYTF
TRBJ2-2 TRBD2 . TRBV5-1 TGCGCCAGCAGCGTATGGACTAGCAAAAACACCGGGGAGCTGTTTTTT CASSVWTSKNTGELFF
TRBJ1-1 TRBD1 . TRBV9 TGTGCCAGCAGCGTAGGCCAGGGGGCCGGGACTGAAGCTTTCTTT CASSVGQGAGTEAFF
TRBJ1-2 . . TRBV13 TGTGCCAGCAAACAGGGTAGGGACGGCTACACCTTC CASKQGRDGYTF
TRBJ1-3 . . TRBV7-2 TGTGCCAGCAGCCCGTTTCGGGTCTCTGGAAACACCATATATTTT CASSPFRVSGNTIYF
TRBJ2-2 . . TRBV7-3 TGTGCCAGCAGTTATACAGCTACGAACACCGGGGAGCTGTTTTTT CASSYTATNTGELFF
TRBJ2-5 TRBD2 . TRBV18 TGTGCCAGCTCAAGGACTAGCGGACAAGAGACCCAGTACTTC CASSRTSGQETQYF
TRBJ2-7 TRBD1 . TRBV18 TGTGCCAGCTCACCTCGGACAGGGGAATATGACGAGCAGTACTTC CASSPRTGEYDEQYF
TRBJ2-1 . . TRBV5-4 TGTGCCAGCCTCCTGTTGACTAGGGACAATGAGCAGTTCTTC CASLLLTRDNEQFF
TRBJ2-7 TRBD2 . TRBV2 TGTGCCAGCAGTGATTTATTGGGGGGGGAGTACGAGCAGTACTTC CASSDLLGGEYEQYF
TRBJ2-7 TRBD2 few TRBV9 TGTGCCAGCAGCGGGACTAGCGGAGCGTATAGAGACGAGCAGTACTTC CASSGTSGAYRDEQYF
TRBJ1-3 . . TRBV5-1 TGCGCCAGCAGCTTGGATTCGCGGGCAGGCTCTGGAAACACCATATATTTT CASSLDSRAGSGNTIYF
TRBJ2-1 TRBD2 . TRBV7-2 TGTGCCAGCAGCCCTAGGACTAGCGGGGTTAATGAGCAGTTCTTC CASSPRTSGVNEQFF